These T cell receptor beta chains were read from a single sample in a study of blood T cell repertoires in COVID-19. Assay: immunoSEQ multiplex PCR; the TCRdb copy retains only in-frame clones and omits some. This sample yields 150,000 to 200,000 clones, of which over 90% are seen a single time; less than 2% belongs to the top ten. Specimen: peripheral blood. These TCRs come from a woman aged 55-69 years with COVID-19, enrolled during active disease. The CDR3 runs from the conserved cysteine through the conserved F or W. D genes are given only for firm matches. Size tells how often a clone was seen (once, few, many) or the class of an expanded clone, and some rows leave it out.

size: -
V: TRBV6-5
J: TRBJ2-2
D: -
DNA: TGTGCCAGCAGCCTGGACAGCCGGTACACCGGGGAGCTGTTTTTT
CDR3: CASSLDSRYTGELFF

size: -
V: TRBV27
J: TRBJ2-7
D: TRBD1
DNA: TGTGCCAGCGGGGACAGCTTAAGGGAGCAGTACTTC
CDR3: CASGDSLREQYF

size: -
V: TRBV11-1
J: TRBJ1-2
D: -
DNA: TGTGCCAGCAGCCTGACAGGTCCCCAAGGCTACACCTTC
CDR3: CASSLTGPQGYTF

size: -
V: TRBV29-1
J: TRBJ1-1
D: -
DNA: TGCAGCGTTGTAGTGAGTGGCACTGAAGCTTTCTTT
CDR3: CSVVVSGTEAFF

size: -
V: TRBV27
J: TRBJ2-3
D: TRBD2
DNA: TGTGCCAGCATGGGACTAGTCGCGGATACGCAGTATTTT
CDR3: CASMGLVADTQYF

size: -
V: TRBV3-1/TRBV3-2
J: TRBJ1-1
D: -
DNA: TGTGCCAGCAGCCGACAGAACACTGAAGCTTTCTTT
CDR3: CASSRQNTEAFF

size: -
V: TRBV5-1
J: TRBJ1-6
D: TRBD1
DNA: TGCGCCAGCAGCTTCAGGGGGTTGGTGAATAATTCACCCCTCCACTTT
CDR3: CASSFRGLVNNSPLHF

size: -
V: TRBV4-3
J: TRBJ2-1
D: TRBD2
DNA: TGCGCCAGCAGCCATGGGGCTCGGCTAGCGGGTAGCGAGCAGTTCTTC
CDR3: CASSHGARLAGSEQFF

size: once
V: TRBV7-2
J: TRBJ2-2
D: -
DNA: TGTGCCAGCAGCTTAGCAGGCAGGGCGTTCACCGGGGAGCTGTTTTTT
CDR3: CASSLAGRAFTGELFF

size: once
V: TRBV7-8
J: TRBJ1-1
D: -
DNA: TGTGCCAGCCAGGGCCCCCCCACTGAAGCTTTCTTT
CDR3: CASQGPPTEAFF

size: few
V: TRBV19
J: TRBJ1-6
D: -
DNA: TGTGCCAGTAGTATCGACGGGGTGCCTAATTCACCCCTCCACTTT
CDR3: CASSIDGVPNSPLHF

size: -
V: TRBV2
J: TRBJ1-1
D: -
DNA: TGTGCCAGCAGTGAAAACCGGGGGACCGGCACTGAAGCTTTCTTT
CDR3: CASSENRGTGTEAFF

size: -
V: TRBV5-1
J: TRBJ2-1
D: TRBD2
DNA: TGCGCCAGCAGCTTGGGCCCTAGCGGGGGATTCATCTCCTACAATGAGCAGTTCTTC
CDR3: CASSLGPSGGFISYNEQFF

size: -
V: TRBV5-1
J: TRBJ1-2
D: -
DNA: TGCGCCAGCAGCTTGGAACGGGTCTCCGGAGGCTACACCTTC
CDR3: CASSLERVSGGYTF

size: -
V: TRBV6-4
J: TRBJ2-5
D: TRBD1
DNA: TGTGCCAGCAGTCGCAAAAACAGGGGGTCAGGCGAGACCCAGTACTTC
CDR3: CASSRKNRGSGETQYF

size: -
V: TRBV6-6
J: TRBJ2-7
D: -
DNA: TGTGCCAGCAGCCAAATCAGGGACGAGCAGTACTTC
CDR3: CASSQIRDEQYF

size: -
V: TRBV7-2
J: TRBJ1-1
D: -
DNA: TGTGCCAGCAGCGATCGGACTCAGATAGAAGCTTTCTTT
CDR3: CASSDRTQIEAFF

size: -
V: TRBV7-3
J: TRBJ2-6
D: TRBD2
DNA: TGTGCCAGCAGCTTATCGGGGGGTGACACCGCCAACGTCCTGACTTTC
CDR3: CASSLSGGDTANVLTF

size: -
V: TRBV2
J: TRBJ2-7
D: TRBD1
DNA: TGTGCCAGCAGTGGCCCCTTAATTCATGGACAGGGGGAGCACGAGCAGTACTTC
CDR3: CASSGPLIHGQGEHEQYF